This is a list of T cell receptor beta chains from one sample in a study of CD8+ T cells in alopecia areata. The data were produced by immunoSEQ multiplex PCR, yet TCRdb's version contains in-frame clones alone and is incomplete. The table has some 240,000 clones, more than 45% seen once; the top ten hold roughly 1.5%. The source was CD4+ T cells sorted from blood, collected at week 4, from a patient treated with tofacitinib. These receptor sequences come from a human donor with alopecia areata. CDR3s include the opening cysteine and the closing phenylalanine or tryptophan. The D gene is left open where the match is weak. Some rows have no size entry. The others give once, few or many, or a class for an expanded clone.

j_gene	abundance	d_gene	v_gene	CDR3aa	CDR3nt
TRBJ2-7	NA	NA	TRBV10-1	CASSVTAGEQYF	TGCGCCAGCAGTGTGACAGCTGGCGAGCAGTACTTC
TRBJ1-2	NA	NA	TRBV30	CAWTGGRYGYTF	TGTGCCTGGACAGGAGGGCGCTATGGCTACACCTTC
TRBJ2-3	NA	NA	TRBV10-3	CAISDSGSTDTQYF	TGTGCCATCAGTGACAGCGGCTCCACAGATACGCAGTATTTT
TRBJ2-7	few	TRBD2	TRBV19	CASSHSGGLYEQYF	TGTGCCAGTAGCCATAGCGGGGGCCTCTACGAGCAGTACTTC
TRBJ1-2	NA	NA	TRBV25-1	CASSESPGGGNGYTF	TGTGCCAGCAGTGAATCCCCCGGTGGGGGGAATGGCTACACCTTC
TRBJ1-2	few	NA	TRBV6-5	CASSRTSGSKTF	TGTGCCAGCAGTAGGACATCCGGCAGTAAAACCTTC
TRBJ1-1	NA	NA	TRBV29-1	CSVGERAFF	TGCAGCGTTGGGGAGAGAGCTTTCTTT
TRBJ1-5	once	NA	TRBV5-6	CASSRRGVDQPQHF	TGTGCCAGCAGCCGTCGAGGGGTGGATCAGCCCCAGCATTTT
TRBJ2-2	NA	NA	TRBV4-3	CASSQGYQGVDTGELFF	TGCGCCAGCAGCCAAGGCTATCAAGGGGTCGACACCGGGGAGCTGTTTTTT
TRBJ1-4	NA	NA	TRBV6-5	CASSQRWGNEKLFF	TGTGCCAGCAGCCAAAGGTGGGGGAATGAAAAACTGTTTTTT
TRBJ1-5	NA	TRBD1	TRBV4-2	CASSQGTGADQPQHF	TGTGCCAGCAGCCAAGGGACAGGGGCCGATCAGCCCCAGCATTTT
TRBJ2-3	NA	NA	TRBV7-2	CASSSGPLTDTQYF	TGTGCCAGCAGCTCCGGACCTCTCACAGATACGCAGTATTTT
TRBJ2-3	few	TRBD2	TRBV5-5	CASSLRLAGGTSYTDTQYF	TGTGCCAGCAGCTTGAGACTAGCGGGGGGCACGAGCTACACAGATACGCAGTATTTT
TRBJ2-5	NA	NA	TRBV15	CATSRERGYQETQYF	TGTGCCACCAGCAGGGAAAGGGGGTACCAAGAGACCCAGTACTTC
TRBJ1-6	NA	NA	TRBV4-3	CASSQDEYNNSPLHF	TGCGCCAGCAGCCAAGATGAGTACAATAATTCACCCCTCCACTTT
TRBJ1-2	NA	NA	TRBV30	CAWHRPPYGYTF	TGTGCCTGGCACAGGCCCCCCTATGGCTACACCTTC
TRBJ2-1	NA	NA	TRBV7-2	CASSFRTIYNEQFF	TGTGCCAGCAGCTTCCGGACTATCTACAATGAGCAGTTCTTC
TRBJ2-3	NA	NA	TRBV4-3	CASSQLITDTQYF	TGCGCCAGCAGCCAACTGATTACAGATACGCAGTATTTT
TRBJ1-5	NA	NA	TRBV30	CAWSGTGGQPQHF	TGTGCCTGGAGTGGGACCGGGGGGCAGCCCCAGCATTTT
TRBJ2-3	NA	NA	TRBV5-6	CASSLAWRGRTDTQYF	TGTGCCAGCAGCTTGGCATGGCGGGGGCGCACAGATACGCAGTATTTT
TRBJ2-7	NA	NA	TRBV4-3	CASSQDLRGNEQYF	TGCGCCAGCAGCCAAGATCTGCGGGGCAACGAGCAGTACTTC
TRBJ2-7	NA	TRBD1	TRBV29-1	CSVPGQGNNEQYF	TGCAGCGTACCGGGACAGGGGAACAACGAGCAGTACTTC
TRBJ1-1	NA	NA	TRBV9	CASSVAVNMNTEAFF	TGTGCCAGCAGCGTAGCGGTCAACATGAACACTGAAGCTTTCTTT
TRBJ2-7	NA	NA	TRBV5-4	CASSRGPGTYEQYF	TGTGCCAGCAGCCGAGGACCCGGAACCTACGAGCAGTACTTC
TRBJ2-1	few	NA	TRBV7-3	CASSIQGGEQFF	TGTGCCAGCAGCATCCAGGGTGGAGAGCAGTTCTTC
TRBJ2-2	NA	NA	TRBV7-3	CASSTDGTGELFF	TGTGCCAGCAGCACGGACGGCACCGGGGAGCTGTTTTTT
TRBJ2-2	NA	TRBD1	TRBV29-1	CSVGSDRGRIAGELFF	TGCAGCGTTGGAAGTGACAGGGGAAGGATAGCCGGGGAGCTGTTTTTT
TRBJ1-2	NA	NA	TRBV29-1	CSGYLGFGGYTF	TGCAGCGGATACCTGGGGTTTGGTGGCTACACCTTC
TRBJ2-6	NA	NA	TRBV5-4	CASSPGTLNSGANVLTF	TGTGCCAGCAGTCCCGGGACACTGAACTCTGGGGCCAACGTCCTGACTTTC
TRBJ2-7	few	TRBD1	TRBV29-1	CSVSQGAYEQYF	TGCAGCGTTTCCCAGGGGGCGTACGAGCAGTACTTC
TRBJ2-3	NA	TRBD2	TRBV5-1	CASSLAPSGGADTQYF	TGCGCCAGCAGCTTGGCGCCTAGCGGGGGTGCAGATACGCAGTATTTT
TRBJ2-3	once	NA	TRBV6-1	CASYSLADTQYF	TGTGCCAGCTATAGCCTCGCAGATACGCAGTATTTT
TRBJ1-1	few	TRBD1	TRBV4-3	CASSQETGRVTEAFF	TGCGCCAGCAGCCAAGAGACAGGGAGGGTAACTGAAGCTTTCTTT
TRBJ1-2	NA	NA	TRBV2	CASSVAREDGYTF	TGTGCCAGCAGTGTGGCCAGGGAAGATGGCTACACCTTC
TRBJ2-7	once	NA	TRBV5-1	CASSGYNSYEQYF	TGCGCCAGCAGCGGGTACAATTCCTACGAGCAGTACTTC
TRBJ1-4	few	NA	TRBV7-2	CATADRRSNEKLFF	TGTGCCACGGCGGACAGACGAAGTAATGAAAAACTGTTTTTT
TRBJ1-2	NA	NA	TRBV6-1	CASSEASGRSRHGYTF	TGTGCCAGCAGTGAAGCGTCGGGACGCTCACGCCATGGCTACACCTTC
TRBJ2-6	few	TRBD1	TRBV29-1	CSVDEGQPSGANVLTF	TGCAGCGTTGACGAGGGACAGCCCTCTGGGGCCAACGTCCTGACTTTC
TRBJ1-2	NA	NA	TRBV5-1	CASSLRGDYGYTF	TGCGCCAGCAGCCTCCGGGGCGACTATGGCTACACCTTC
TRBJ2-7	NA	NA	TRBV4-1	CASSPGGEQYF	TGCGCCAGCAGCCCAGGCGGGGAGCAGTACTTC
TRBJ1-5	NA	TRBD1	TRBV19	CASRAGTGSNQPQHF	TGTGCCAGTAGAGCCGGGACAGGGAGCAATCAGCCCCAGCATTTT